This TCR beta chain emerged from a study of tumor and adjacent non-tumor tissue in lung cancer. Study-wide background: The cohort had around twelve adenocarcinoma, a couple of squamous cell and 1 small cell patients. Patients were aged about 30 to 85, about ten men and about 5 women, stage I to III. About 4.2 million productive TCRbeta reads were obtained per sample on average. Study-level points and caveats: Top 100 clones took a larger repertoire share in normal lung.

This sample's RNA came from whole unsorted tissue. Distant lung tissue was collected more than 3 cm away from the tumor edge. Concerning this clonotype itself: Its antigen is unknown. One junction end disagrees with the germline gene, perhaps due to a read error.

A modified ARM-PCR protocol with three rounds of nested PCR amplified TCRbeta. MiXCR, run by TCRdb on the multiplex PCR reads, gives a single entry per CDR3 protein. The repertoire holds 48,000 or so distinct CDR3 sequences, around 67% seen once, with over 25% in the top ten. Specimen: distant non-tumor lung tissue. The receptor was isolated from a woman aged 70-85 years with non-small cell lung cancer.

The CDR3 DNA sequence: TGCGCTAGCAGCCCCGCCCAGGATTCGCTGTTCTTC. Translation gives CASSPAQDSLFF. The chain has TRBV4-2 and TRBJ2-1; D may be TRBD2 (5 bases). The germline V gene encodes CDR1 LGHNA and CDR2 YNFKEQ. The CDR3 loop spans 12 amino acids.